The clone carrying this T cell receptor beta chain was counted a few times. These data are taken from a study of CD8 T cells in Susac syndrome. The CDR3 runs 10 residues. Per the germline V gene, CDR1 is MDHEN and CDR2 is SYDVKM. V was trimmed by 11 bases and J by 4 bases, leaving 9 bases between them. Random-hexamer reverse transcription was applied to 0.5 to 1 ug RNA. TCRdb re-analysed the immunoSEQ multiplex PCR reads in MiXCR, keeping a single row per CDR3 protein. The sample holds about 60,000 distinct CDR3 sequences, around 96% seen once. Sequencing of TCR beta was undertaken in CD8+ and CD4+ T cells derived from blood. TEMRA cells underwent FACS enrichment and CD8+ and CD4+ T cells underwent negative isolation.

This TCR derives from a human donor with multiple sclerosis. Sequenced: CD8+ T cells from PBMCs. This chain links TRBV28 with TRBJ2-7; the D is unclear. CDR3 sequence reads: CASSGYEQYF. CDR3 bases: TGTGCCTCAAGTGGATACGAGCAGTACTTC.